The 18 T cell receptor beta chains below come from one sample, sequenced in a study of blood T cell repertoires in COVID-19. Data came from immunoSEQ multiplex PCR; TCRdb stores just in-frame clones and leaves some out. The sample lists fewer than 50,000 clones; around 82% were seen once. The sequencing input was peripheral blood. The receptors stem from a man older than 75 with acute or convalescent COVID-19.

This clone was seen a handful of times. The chain combines TRBV7-9 with TRBJ1-1, with D perhaps TRBD1 (6 bases). With 5 bases removed from V and 4 bases from J, the gap between germline ends came to 14 bases. The V gene's germline CDR1 is SEHNR and CDR2 FQNEAQ (reference sequence). This CDR3 is 14 amino acids long. The CDR3: CASSEQGWATEAFF. The CDR3 DNA sequence: TGTGCCAGCAGCGAACAGGGTTGGGCCACTGAAGCTTTCTTT.

The rearrangement joins TRBV30 to TRBJ2-5; tentative D call: TRBD2 (5 bases). Trimming removed 4 bases from V and 7 bases from J, with 19 bases in between. The CDR3 loop spans 14 amino acids. From germline, CDR1 is GTSNPN and CDR2 SVGIG (reference sequence). CDR3: CAWIQPGGGWTQYF. Here the CDR3 DNA reads TGTGCCTGGATCCAACCTGGCGGAGGATGGACCCAGTACTTC.

The V call is TRBV30, the J call TRBJ1-5, with D tentatively TRBD1 (5 bases). This CDR3 has 14 residues. V lost 3 bases and J lost 3, with 12 bases in between. CDR1 is GTSNPN, CDR2 SVGIG, per germline (reference sequence). The CDR3 coding sequence is TGTGCCTGGAGCCTGACAGCTACCAATCAGCCCCAGCATTTT. Translation: CAWSLTATNQPQHF.

The chain is built from TRBV2 and TRBJ2-2, with 7 positions matching TRBD1. This CDR3 contains 16 residues. V lost 5 bases and J lost 6; bases outside the gene matches: 12. Germline lookup yields CDR1 SNHLY and CDR2 FYNNEI. CDR3 bases: TGTGCCAGCAGTCCCCGAGCAGGGGGTTATTCCGGGGAGCTGTTTTTT. It encodes CASSPRAGGYSGELFF.

CDR3 amino acids: CASSLAPSSGNTIYF. The CDR3 coding sequence is TGCGCCAGCAGCTTGGCACCCAGCTCTGGAAACACCATATATTTT. The J gene is TRBJ1-3, the V gene TRBV5-1; D uncertain. Germline V gene sequence: CDR1 SGHRS, CDR2 YFSETQ. The CDR3 totals 15 residues. Trimming shortened V by 0 bases and J by 0 bases, and 7 bases separated the two germline ends.

CDR3 nucleotides: TGCAGTGCTCCTTCGAGGCACGAGCAGTACTTC. Protein product: CSAPSRHEQYF. The gene calls are TRBV20-1 and TRBJ2-7; D remains unclear. CDR1 and CDR2 (germline): DFQATT, SNEGSKA (reference sequence). The CDR3 runs 11 residues. Between the trimmed V and J ends, which lost 5 bases and 5 bases, there was a span of 10 bases.

This rearrangement joins TRBV18 to TRBJ2-2; D gene uncertain. The CDR3 loop spans 14 amino acids. V lost 2 bases and J 1 base, leaving 5 bases between the germline ends. Germline V lookup: CDR1 KGHSH, CDR2 LQKENI. CDR3 in DNA: TGTGCCAGCTCACCAGCGGTGAACACCGGGGAGCTGTTTTTT. It yields the protein CASSPAVNTGELFF.

The gene calls are TRBV19 and TRBJ2-2; 9 bases align to TRBD2. Germline-derived CDR1 and CDR2 are LNHDA and SQIVND (reference sequence). The V gene end was trimmed by 8 bases and the J gene end by 7 bases; junction bases not matched to a gene: 17. CDR3 size: 17 residues. The CDR3 coding sequence is TGTGCCAGTCGTGCCCACTGGGCGGGGGGGCCTGGCGGGGAGCTGTTTTTT. Its protein is CASRAHWAGGPGGELFF.

The J gene is TRBJ1-4, the V gene TRBV30; no firm D call. V lost 5 bases and J 7 bases, leaving 14 bases between the germline ends. CDR1 GTSNPN and CDR2 SVGIG come from the germline V gene (reference sequence). The CDR3 spans 13 residues. CDR3 residues: CAWGEWEGEKLFF. The CDR3 DNA is TGTGCCTGGGGGGAGTGGGAGGGTGAAAAACTGTTTTTT.

The CDR3 coding sequence is TGCGCCAGCAGCTTCGGTAGCCTCTCCTACAATGAGCAGTTCTTC. As protein: CASSFGSLSYNEQFF. The V gene is TRBV5-1, the J gene TRBJ2-1; no definite D call. The germline V and J ends were trimmed by 2 bases and 0 bases, with 9 bases remaining between them. Germline V lookup: CDR1 SGHRS, CDR2 YFSETQ. The CDR3 loop spans 15 amino acids.

This clone turned up a few times. The V call is TRBV5-6, the J call TRBJ2-2, with D possibly matching TRBD1 (6 bases). Per the germline V gene, CDR1 is SGHDT and CDR2 is YYEEEE. The CDR3 extends over 13 amino acids. The V gene lost 7 bases and the J gene lost 4 bases, with 11 bases spanning the gap. CDR3 region: CASLTGGTGELFF. The CDR3 bases are TGTGCCAGCTTGACAGGTGGCACCGGGGAGCTGTTTTTT.

The chain recombines TRBV5-4 with TRBJ2-7, with a tentative D call TRBD1 (6 bases). This CDR3 contains 14 residues. V was cut by 0 bases and J by 0 bases, with 7 bases left in between. In germline, CDR1 is SGHNT, CDR2 YYREEE (reference sequence). The chain's CDR3 is CASSLADSSYEQYF. The DNA for the CDR3 is TGTGCCAGCAGCTTGGCGGACAGCTCCTACGAGCAGTACTTC.

This clone has only a few counts. The rearrangement joins TRBV4-1 to TRBJ2-5; 13 nucleotides line up with TRBD2. Germline CDR1 is MGHRA and CDR2 is YSYEKL. The CDR3 loop spans 16 amino acids. The V segment lost 4 bases and the J segment 5 bases; nucleotides outside the gene matches: 7. The CDR3 nucleotides read TGCGCCAGCAGCCGGAGGACTAGCGGGAGACCCGAGACCCAGTACTTC. It yields the protein CASSRRTSGRPETQYF.

In this sample, this clone turned up once. This sequence joins TRBV28 and TRBJ2-7; possibly TRBD2 for D (6 bases). Germline-derived CDR1 and CDR2 are MDHEN and SYDVKM. This CDR3 spans 13 amino acids. V was shortened by 6 bases and J by 0 bases, with 9 bases between the two germline ends. CDR3 sequence: CASSPGGSYEQYF. In nucleotides, the CDR3 is TGTGCCAGCAGCCCCGGGGGCTCCTACGAGCAGTACTTC.

The rearrangement links TRBV9 to TRBJ1-1; no firm D call. The CDR3 runs 14 residues. Trimming took 4 bases from V and 1 from J, leaving 11 bases between them. Germline V gives CDR1 SGDLS, CDR2 YYNGEE. CDR3 nucleotides: TGTGCCAGCAGCCCCCCGGCAGGGAACACTGAAGCTTTCTTT. This gives the protein CASSPPAGNTEAFF.

This clone has a single count. V usage is TRBV18 and J usage is TRBJ2-3; a weak D match, TRBD2 (6 bases). The V end lost 6 bases, the J end lost 2 bases, and 9 bases lay between the germline ends. Germline V CDR1 and CDR2: KGHSH, LQKENI. This CDR3 is built from 13 residues. CDR3 nucleotides: TGTGCCAGCTCCGGCGGGAACACAGATACGCAGTATTTT. It codes for CASSGGNTDTQYF.

The CDR3 bases are TGTGCCAGCAGTCGTAGGACTAGCGGGAGGGGGGAGACCCAGTACTTC. Encoded protein: CASSRRTSGRGETQYF. This chain links TRBV3-1 (or the pseudogene TRBV3-2) with TRBJ2-5; 15 bases line up with TRBD2. CDR1 is LGHDT and CDR2 is YNNKEL in the germline V gene (reference sequence). Trimming removed 6 bases from V and 5 bases from J; junction bases left unmatched: 7. The CDR3 has 16 residues.

V gene TRBV15 combines with J gene TRBJ2-7; no firm D call. Trimming took 1 base from V and 2 from J, leaving 9 bases between them. Germline assignment: CDR1 LNHNV and CDR2 YYDKDF (reference sequence). The CDR3 loop spans 14 amino acids. This CDR3 reads CATSRGGSAYEQYF. The CDR3 DNA reads TGTGCCACCAGCAGAGGAGGCAGTGCCTACGAGCAGTACTTC.